These 5 T cell receptor beta chains were sequenced from one sample in a study of blood T cell repertoires in COVID-19 (dated by TCRdb to the early 2020s). Library creation used the immunoSEQ multiplex PCR assay. TCRdb carries this immuneACCESS record with in-frame sequences only. Its versions omit some clonotypes, under half of them owing to an unresolved V gene in the studies checked, with the rest unexplained. The sample table records about 6,400 clones; 82% of these occur just once. The top ten constitute roughly 8.2% of the sample. The sequenced material came from peripheral blood. These receptors were taken from a human donor with active COVID-19. The donor label of this sample is uncertain.

There are a few counts of this clone. The J gene is TRBJ2-1, the V gene TRBV5-4; D unclear. The CDR3 has 12 residues. Germline V CDR1 and CDR2: SGHNT, YYREEE (reference sequence). V lost 2 bases and J 9 bases, leaving 9 bases between the germline ends. CDR3 bases: TGTGCCAGCAGCTTACCCTATGGTGAGCAGTTCTTC. As protein: CASSLPYGEQFF.

The chain recombines TRBV5-1 with TRBJ1-4; maybe TRBD1 (5 bases). CDR3 length: 14 residues. V gave up 1 base and J gave up 8 bases, with 12 bases separating them. From germline, CDR1 is SGHRS and CDR2 YFSETQ. The CDR3 nucleotides read TGCGCCAGCAGCTTGTGGGGGGTTGGAGAAAAACTGTTTTTT. The encoded protein is CASSLWGVGEKLFF.

V is TRBV6-5 and J is TRBJ1-1, with a tentative D call TRBD1 (6 bases). Germline CDR1 reads MNHEY; CDR2 reads SVGAGI. Trimming took 5 bases from V and 0 from J, leaving 7 bases between them. CDR3 length: 13 amino acids. This CDR3 reads CASSHRVNTEAFF. Written as DNA, the CDR3 is TGTGCCAGCAGTCACAGGGTGAACACTGAAGCTTTCTTT.

V gene TRBV5-1 combines with J gene TRBJ2-2; 13 positions match TRBD2. CDR3 length: 18 amino acids. The V gene's germline CDR1 is SGHRS and CDR2 YFSETQ. J was trimmed by 7 bases and V by 4 bases; bases with no gene match: 13. The CDR3 nucleotides read TGCGCCAGCAGCCACGGACTAGCGGGAGCGGAAAGGGGCGGGGAGCTGTTTTTT. Its translation: CASSHGLAGAERGGELFF. The full variable domain, rest sourced from reference TRBV5-1 and TRBJ2-2, is KAGVTQTPRYLIKTRGQQVTLSCSPISGHRSVSWYQQTPGQGLQFLFEYFSETQRNKGNFPGRFSGRQFSNSRSEMNVSTLELGDSALYLCASSHGLAGAERGGELFFGEGSRLTVL.

The chain combines TRBV13 with TRBJ2-3; 7 bases align to TRBD2. The length of the CDR3 is 15 residues. The germline V gene has CDR1 PRHDT and CDR2 FYEKMQ (reference sequence). Trimming cost V 5 bases and J 2 bases; bases outside gene matches: 7. CDR3 in DNA: TGTGCCAGCAGCCGGTGGGGGGGGTCCACAGATACGCAGTATTTT. Translating gives CASSRWGGSTDTQYF.